The 27 T cell receptor beta chains below were found in one sample sequenced in a study of CD8+CD57+ T cells in acquired aplastic anemia. Flow cytometry had shown expanded CD8+CD57+ cells in the patients chosen for sequencing. According to the study, genomic DNA was the template for TCR beta VDJ and CDR3 profiling. From the reads, TCRdb called clonotypes with MiXCR, one entry per CDR3 protein. The data show about 290,000 distinct CDR3 sequences, with approximately 60% seen just once and roughly 1.2% held by the top ten. Material: sorted CD4+, CD8+, or CD8+CD57+ T cells (not recorded which) from PBMCs. The receptor set was obtained from a human donor with aplastic anemia.

This clonotype has a count of ten or more. The rearrangement links TRBV6-1 to TRBJ1-1; D unclear. In germline, CDR1 is MNHNS, CDR2 SASEGT. This CDR3 region has 13 residues. The V end lost 7 bases, the J end lost 3 bases, and 12 bases lay between the germline ends. The chain's CDR3 is CASIGNSDTEAFF. The CDR3 DNA is TGTGCCAGCATCGGCAATTCGGACACTGAAGCTTTCTTT.

Details on this clonotype: One base away lies a much larger clone, so this may be a sequencing read error. J is TRBJ1-1 and V is TRBV6-1, with 7 bases matching TRBD1. J gave up 8 bases and V 6 bases, and 15 bases lay outside the gene matches. This CDR3 comprises 15 residues. Germline V gives CDR1 MNHNS, CDR2 SASEGT. The CDR3 reads CASRAGTVAIPEAFF. CDR3 bases: TGTGCCAGCAGGGCAGGGACAGTGGCGATACCCGAAGCTTTCTTT.

The gene calls are TRBV7-9 and TRBJ2-7; 7 positions agree with TRBD1. Trimming removed 0 bases from V and 7 bases from J; junction bases left unmatched: 12. Germline V CDR1 and CDR2: SEHNR, FQNEAQ (reference sequence). This CDR3 is built from 16 residues. The CDR3 DNA follows: TGTGCCAGCAGCTTAGCGCGTAGGACAGGCGGGCGGGAGCAGTACTTC. Protein product: CASSLARRTGGREQYF.

The V gene is TRBV10-3, the J gene TRBJ2-1; no definite D call. Germline V gene lookup returns CDR1 ENHRY and CDR2 SYGVKD. Trimming cost V 0 bases and J 4 bases, with 10 bases left between them. The CDR3 length is 15 residues. CDR3 protein: CAISESPLGYNEQFF. In nucleotides, the CDR3 is TGTGCCATCAGTGAGTCGCCTTTGGGATACAATGAGCAGTTCTTC.

This clonotype was found many times. This chain links TRBV5-1 with TRBJ1-1; TRBD1 might be the D (5 bases). The CDR3 extends over 15 amino acids. The V and J ends lost 4 bases and 0 bases respectively, with 13 bases between them. CDR1 is SGHRS and CDR2 is YFSETQ in the germline V gene. The CDR3 spells CASSETGTLNTEAFF. The CDR3 region has the DNA TGCGCCAGCAGCGAGACCGGGACGTTGAACACTGAAGCTTTCTTT.

V and J are TRBV10-3 and TRBJ1-3; D remains unclear. Germline values: CDR1 ENHRY, CDR2 SYGVKD. This CDR3 has 16 residues. Trimming shortened V by 0 bases and J by 3 bases, and 12 bases separated the two germline ends. CDR3 sequence reads: CAISESSGLRGNTIYF. The CDR3, as DNA: TGTGCCATCAGTGAGTCGAGTGGGTTACGTGGAAACACCATATATTTT.

In regard to this clonotype: Mismatch with germline at one junction end may stem from a read error. The gene calls are TRBV5-6 and TRBJ1-1; perhaps TRBD1 as D (5 bases). The germline V gene has CDR1 SGHDT and CDR2 YYEEEE. This CDR3 comprises 13 residues. The CDR3 protein is CASSFDSDTEASF. Here the CDR3 DNA reads TGTGCCAGCAGCTTTGACAGTGACACTGAGGCTTCCTTT.

This chain joins TRBV24-1 and TRBJ1-5; tentative D call: TRBD1 (6 bases). Per germline, CDR1 KGHDR and CDR2 SFDVKD. Deletions cut 4 bases from V and 1 base from J, with 13 bases between. The CDR3 is made up of 16 amino acids. Here the CDR3 reads CATSDPRTDSNQPQHF. The CDR3 nucleotides are TGTGCCACCAGTGACCCCCGGACAGACAGCAATCAGCCCCAGCATTTT.

In this sample, this clonotype turned up once. The rearrangement links TRBV9 to TRBJ2-7; TRBD1 matches 10 bases. The CDR3 has 15 amino acids. Germline CDR1 is SGDLS and CDR2 is YYNGEE. The V and J ends lost 4 bases and 5 bases, in that order; junction bases with no gene match: 9. The CDR3 coding sequence is TGTGCCAGCAGCCCATCCGACAGGGGGCACCACGAGCAGTACTTC. It yields the protein CASSPSDRGHHEQYF.

J is TRBJ1-2 and V is TRBV7-2, with TRBD1 identical over 7 bases. Germline CDR1 reads SGHTA; CDR2 reads FQGNSA. This CDR3 spans 17 amino acids. The V gene end was trimmed by 5 bases and the J gene end by 5 bases; junction bases not matched to a gene: 17. The CDR3 DNA is TGTGCCAGCAGCCCCGCCGCCGGGACAGCGCATCCTTATGGCTACACCTTC. Its translation: CASSPAAGTAHPYGYTF.

The chain is built from TRBV14 and TRBJ2-5, with TRBD1 matching 7 bases. Unmatched junction bases numbered 10, after V lost 5 bases and J lost 4 bases. Per germline, CDR1 SGHDN and CDR2 FVKESK. This CDR3 is built from 15 residues. The CDR3 nucleotides read TGTGCCAGCAGCGTAATTACAGGGGCTAGAGAGACCCAGTACTTC. Its protein product is CASSVITGARETQYF.

This rearrangement joins TRBV9 to TRBJ2-7, with TRBD1 as a possible D gene (7 bases). The V gene lost 0 bases and the J gene lost 1 base, with 17 bases spanning the gap. The germline CDR1 and CDR2 sequences are SGDLS and YYNGEE. The CDR3 runs 17 residues. The CDR3 loop reads CASSVVFAGQLSYEQYF. DNA of the CDR3: TGTGCCAGCAGCGTAGTGTTTGCGGGACAGCTTTCCTACGAGCAGTACTTC.

The V gene is TRBV2, the J gene TRBJ2-6; the D is unclear. V lost 7 bases and J 0 bases, leaving 13 bases between the germline ends. Germline values: CDR1 SNHLY, CDR2 FYNNEI. This CDR3 is 16 amino acids long. The CDR3 DNA sequence: TGTGCCAGCATCCCTAAACCCTACTCTGGGGCCAACGTCCTGACTTTC. Its translation is CASIPKPYSGANVLTF.

The chain uses TRBV20-1 and TRBJ1-1, with unresolved D. Trimming took off 4 bases at V and 3 bases at J, with 9 bases between the two ends. The CDR3 covers 12 residues. The germline V gene encodes CDR1 DFQATT and CDR2 SNEGSKA (reference sequence). The CDR3 nucleotides are TGCAGTGCTAATTTGGGAGACACTGAAGCTTTCTTT. Amino acid sequence: CSANLGDTEAFF.

This chain connects TRBV5-1 to TRBJ2-7, with D possibly TRBD1 on 6 matching bases. The germline gives CDR1 SGHRS, CDR2 YFSETQ. V gave up 3 bases and J gave up 3 bases, with 13 bases separating them. The CDR3 totals 14 residues. The CDR3 loop is CASSSSGTYYEQYV. The CDR3 coding sequence is TGCGCCAGCAGCTCGTCTGGGACATACTACGAGCAGTACGTC.

Comment on this clonotype: Possible read error: a much larger clone is one base away. The chain combines TRBV6-5 with TRBJ1-2; TRBD1 might be the D (5 bases). There are 14 residues in the CDR3. Germline CDR1 reads MNHEY; CDR2 reads SVGAGI. The CDR3: CASSYTGDGGGHTF. DNA for the CDR3: TGTGCCAGCAGTTATACGGGGGACGGGGGTGGCCACACCTTC.

The rearrangement links TRBV10-3 to TRBJ2-7; TRBD2 might be the D (5 bases). Germline values: CDR1 ENHRY, CDR2 SYGVKD. The V gene lost 0 bases and the J gene lost 3 bases, with 12 bases spanning the gap. The CDR3 is 15 residues long. The CDR3 sequence: CAISESAGDHYEQYF. As DNA, the CDR3 is TGTGCCATCAGTGAGTCGGCGGGCGACCACTACGAGCAGTACTTC.

This clonotype has just one count. The chain uses TRBV10-3 and TRBJ1-2; TRBD1 is a possible D gene (5 bases). CDR3 size: 12 residues. Germline CDR1 and CDR2: ENHRY and SYGVKD. V lost 3 bases and J 12 bases, leaving 14 bases between the germline ends. CDR3 loop: CAISEGGAGNTF. CDR3 in DNA: TGTGCCATCAGTGAAGGAGGGGCTGGAAACACCTTC.

As to this clonotype: The junction and the germline gene differ at one end; a read error may be behind it. This chain joins TRBV7-7 and TRBJ2-3; D is perhaps TRBD1 (5 bases). Germline-derived CDR1 and CDR2 are SSHAT and FNYEAQ (reference sequence). The CDR3 sequence is 19 residues long. The CDR3 protein is CASSLGTPLNRFHTDTQYF. CDR3 nucleotides: TGTGCTAGCAGCTTAGGAACCCCCTTAAACAGGTTTCACACAGATACGCAGTATTTT.

V is TRBV2 and J is TRBJ1-5, with a possible D match to TRBD1 (6 bases). The CDR3 totals 13 residues. Trimming stripped 11 bases from V and 1 base from J, with 12 bases between. CDR1 SNHLY and CDR2 FYNNEI come from the germline V gene. The CDR3 region has the DNA TGTGCCGGCGCAGGGGAGAGCAATCAGCCCCAGCATTTT. Translated, it gives CAGAGESNQPQHF.

Comment on this clonotype: This may stem from a read error, because a much larger clone lies one nucleotide away. The J gene is TRBJ1-4, the V gene TRBV5-1; D gene uncertain. This CDR3 has 14 amino acids. In germline, CDR1 is SGHRS, CDR2 YFSETQ. The ends were cut back, 3 bases at V and 7 bases at J, with 13 bases in the middle. CDR3 sequence: CASSSQDFGEKLFF. In DNA, the CDR3 is TGCGCCAGCAGCTCCCAGGACTTTGGTGAAAAACTGTTTTTT.

Notes on this clonotype: The conserved phenylalanine or tryptophan is not found at the CDR3 terminus, so this likely reflects a read error. The V call is TRBV7-9, the J call TRBJ2-1, with 10 bases that match TRBD2. CDR1 is SEHNR, CDR2 FQNEAQ, per germline (reference sequence). CDR3 length: 19 residues. Losses at the gene ends were 2 bases for V and 6 bases for J; bases not matched to a gene: 16. In DNA form, the CDR3 reads TGTGCCAGCAGCTTATTGTATCGCTCGAGGCTAGCGGGAGTCAATGAGCAGTTCCTC. Translation gives CASSLLYRSRLAGVNEQFL.

This clonotype occurred a few times. DNA of the CDR3: TGTGCCAGCAGCTTACGGTCTAGCGGTCAGTACTTC. Its translation: CASSLRSSGQYF. The V and J genes are TRBV7-8 and TRBJ2-7; TRBD2 matches at 7 bases. CDR1 and CDR2 from the germline V gene are SGHVS and FQNEAQ. Unmatched junction bases numbered 5, after V lost 2 bases and J lost 10 bases. This CDR3 has 12 residues.

The V gene is TRBV19, the J gene TRBJ2-1; a weak D match, TRBD2 (5 bases). V was clipped by 7 bases and J by 5 bases, with 18 bases between them. The CDR3 is made up of 15 amino acids. Germline V gives CDR1 LNHDA, CDR2 SQIVND (reference sequence). DNA for the CDR3: TGTGCCAGTACCTCCAGCGGTGGCAAGGACAATGAGCAGTTCTTC. It is translated as CASTSSGGKDNEQFF.

The chain joins TRBV20-1 to TRBJ1-5; D gene unclear. The V and J ends lost 3 bases and 1 base respectively, with 7 bases between them. There are 13 residues in the CDR3. CDR1 is DFQATT and CDR2 is SNEGSKA in the germline V gene (reference sequence). The CDR3 protein is CSASLESNQPQHF. CDR3 coding DNA: TGCAGTGCTAGCCTGGAGAGCAATCAGCCCCAGCATTTT.

Ten or more counts support this clonotype. V usage is TRBV20-1 and J usage is TRBJ2-3; TRBD2 aligns across 11 bases. Germline V gene lookup returns CDR1 DFQATT and CDR2 SNEGSKA (reference sequence). The CDR3 has 19 amino acids. Unmatched junction bases numbered 18, after V lost 2 bases and J lost 5 bases. DNA of the CDR3: TGCAGTGCTAGACCCCCTTTTAGCGGGGGGGACAGGACGAGAGATACGCAGTATTTT. Translating it yields CSARPPFSGGDRTRDTQYF.

This clonotype has more than one count but fewer than ten. A much larger clone sits a single nucleotide away, making a read error possible. The CDR3 nucleotides are TGCAGCGTTGGGTACAGGTTAGGCACAGATACGCAGTATTTT. It is translated as CSVGYRLGTDTQYF. The chain is built from TRBV29-1 and TRBJ2-3, with a possible D match to TRBD1 (5 bases). CDR1 is SQVTM, CDR2 ANQGSEA, per germline. CDR3 size: 14 residues. Trimming pared 4 bases from V and 1 base from J, leaving 12 bases between.